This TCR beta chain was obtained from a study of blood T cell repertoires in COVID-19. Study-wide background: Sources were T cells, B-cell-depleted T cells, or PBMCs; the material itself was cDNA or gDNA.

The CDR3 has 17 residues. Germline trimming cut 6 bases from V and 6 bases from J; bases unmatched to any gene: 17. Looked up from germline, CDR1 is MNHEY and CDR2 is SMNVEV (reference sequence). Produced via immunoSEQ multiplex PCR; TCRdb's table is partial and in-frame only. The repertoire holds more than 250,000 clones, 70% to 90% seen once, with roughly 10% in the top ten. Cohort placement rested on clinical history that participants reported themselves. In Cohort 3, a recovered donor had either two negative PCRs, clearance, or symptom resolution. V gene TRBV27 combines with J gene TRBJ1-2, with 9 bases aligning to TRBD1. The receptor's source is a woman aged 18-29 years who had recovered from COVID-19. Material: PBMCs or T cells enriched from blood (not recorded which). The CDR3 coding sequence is TGTGCCAGCAGCTGGGCCGGGACAGGGATAGCGGAGGATGGCTACACCTTC. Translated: CASSWAGTGIAEDGYTF.